One and the same sample provided the 24 T cell receptor beta chains below, sequenced in a study of shared clonotypes between healthy human individuals. Some clones are missing from TCRdb's copy, which holds only in-frame ones; the method was immunoSEQ multiplex PCR. The sample has roughly 2.5 million clones, approximately 92% seen once. The sample consisted of naive CD4+ T cells sorted from blood. Subset in this sample: CD45RA+ positively selected. These receptors were taken from a man aged 18 to 29 in good health.

This chain uses TRBV11-2 with TRBJ1-6; unclear D gene. Germline CDR1 and CDR2: SGHAT and FQNNGV. V lost 0 bases and J 9 bases, leaving 6 bases between the germline ends. The CDR3 has 13 amino acids. CDR3 coding DNA: TGTGCCAGCAGCTTAGATCGGAGTTCACCCCTCCACTTT. Translated, it gives CASSLDRSSPLHF.

V gene TRBV30 combines with J gene TRBJ1-6; the D gene is possibly TRBD1 (5 bases). The V and J ends lost 4 bases and 8 bases respectively, with 15 bases between them. CDR3 length: 14 amino acids. Germline values: CDR1 GTSNPN, CDR2 SVGIG (reference sequence). The CDR3 loop is CAWTVRGIHSPLHF. The CDR3 DNA is TGTGCCTGGACTGTACGGGGGATCCATTCACCCCTCCACTTT.

The V call is TRBV28, the J call TRBJ1-4, with a tentative D call TRBD1 (6 bases). Germline values: CDR1 MDHEN, CDR2 SYDVKM. The ends were cut back, 4 bases at V and 1 base at J, with 10 bases in the middle. The CDR3 extends over 15 amino acids. In DNA, the CDR3 is TGTGCCAGCAGTTCCCCGACAGGAACTAATGAAAAACTGTTTTTT. Residues: CASSSPTGTNEKLFF.

The chain combines TRBV5-4 with TRBJ2-5, with 10 bases identical to TRBD2. Unmatched junction bases numbered 6, after V lost 0 bases and J lost 4 bases. The CDR3 loop spans 16 amino acids. Germline lookup yields CDR1 SGHNT and CDR2 YYREEE (reference sequence). The DNA for the CDR3 is TGTGCCAGCAGCTTGGAGGCTAGCGGGAGAGGAGAGACCCAGTACTTC. This gives the protein CASSLEASGRGETQYF.

About this clone: Other DNA sequences within the sample encode an identical CDR3. This sequence joins TRBV5-1 and TRBJ2-1; D gene ambiguous. In germline, CDR1 is SGHRS, CDR2 YFSETQ. Trimming stripped 3 bases from V and 0 bases from J, with 10 bases between. CDR3 length equals 15 residues. The CDR3 region has the DNA TGCGCCAGCAGCTCGACTGCCAGCTCCTACAATGAGCAGTTCTTC. It codes for CASSSTASSYNEQFF.

The chain combines TRBV30 with TRBJ1-2; D is ambiguous. The CDR3 has 12 residues. V was shortened by 4 bases and J by 2 bases, with 8 bases between the two germline ends. The germline V gene has CDR1 GTSNPN and CDR2 SVGIG (reference sequence). The CDR3 is CAWTSGNYGYTF. The CDR3 region has the DNA TGTGCCTGGACCTCGGGAAACTATGGCTACACCTTC.

The V and J genes are TRBV7-8 and TRBJ2-7, with no clear D. V lost 5 bases to trimming and J lost 0 bases, with 5 bases between them. This CDR3 is built from 12 residues. CDR1 and CDR2 (germline): SGHVS, FQNEAQ. This CDR3 is CASSHISYEQYF. Written as DNA, the CDR3 is TGTGCCAGCAGCCACATCTCCTACGAGCAGTACTTC.

This clone was observed a single time. The chain uses TRBV5-1 and TRBJ2-1, with 9 bases fitting TRBD2. V lost 2 bases to trimming and J lost 10 bases; unmatched junction nucleotides: 7. Germline V gives CDR1 SGHRS, CDR2 YFSETQ. The CDR3 has 14 residues. The DNA of the CDR3 is TGCGCCAGCAGCTTAGCTAGCGGGGCCTGGGAGCAGTTCTTC. It codes for CASSLASGAWEQFF.

This chain connects TRBV19 to TRBJ2-1; D call uncertain. The V gene's germline CDR1 is LNHDA and CDR2 SQIVND (reference sequence). The V end was cut by 0 bases, the J end by 9 bases, with 9 bases between. The CDR3 totals 13 residues. The CDR3: CASSIDPMFEQFF. In DNA, the CDR3 is TGTGCCAGTAGTATAGATCCGATGTTTGAGCAGTTCTTC.

The chain couples TRBV5-1 to TRBJ1-3; no firm D call. Germline V gene lookup returns CDR1 SGHRS and CDR2 YFSETQ. The CDR3 loop spans 15 amino acids. With 0 bases removed from V and 3 bases from J, the gap between germline ends came to 10 bases. As DNA, the CDR3 is TGCGCCAGCAGCTTGGAGGCAGGCCGTGGAAACACCATATATTTT. Residues: CASSLEAGRGNTIYF. The full variable domain, completed using reference TRBV5-1 and TRBJ1-3, is KAGVTQTPRYLIKTRGQQVTLSCSPISGHRSVSWYQQTPGQGLQFLFEYFSETQRNKGNFPGRFSGRQFSNSRSEMNVSTLELGDSALYLCASSLEAGRGNTIYFGEGSWLTVV.

The rearrangement links TRBV5-1 to TRBJ2-1; D tentatively fits TRBD1 or TRBD2 (6 bases each). V was pared by 4 bases and J by 6 bases, with 26 bases between. Germline V CDR1 and CDR2: SGHRS, YFSETQ. CDR3 size: 18 residues. The CDR3 sequence is CASSPRSGGPGSLNEQFF. The CDR3 nucleotides read TGCGCCAGCAGCCCCCGATCCGGGGGCCCTGGGTCCCTCAATGAGCAGTTCTTC.

The chain links TRBV7-2 to TRBJ2-3; 7 bases are shared with TRBD1. The CDR3 is made up of 16 amino acids. Per the germline V gene, CDR1 is SGHTA and CDR2 is FQGNSA. Trimming at V came to 5 bases and at J to 3 bases, leaving 11 bases not matched to a gene. CDR3 region: CASSPERGRITDTQYF. CDR3 bases: TGTGCCAGCAGCCCCGAAAGGGGGCGCATAACAGATACGCAGTATTTT.

The chain recombines TRBV13 with TRBJ1-2; possibly TRBD1 for D (6 bases). Trimming pared 5 bases from V and 4 bases from J, leaving 17 bases between. CDR3 size: 15 residues. CDR1 PRHDT and CDR2 FYEKMQ come from the germline V gene (reference sequence). The CDR3 loop reads CASSVTGSGLYGYTF. The DNA for the CDR3 is TGTGCCAGCAGCGTTACAGGGTCGGGGCTCTATGGCTACACCTTC.

The chain carries TRBV11-2 and TRBJ2-2; D is ambiguous. The CDR3 is 16 residues long. V lost 7 bases to trimming and J lost 5 bases, with 20 bases between them. Per the germline V gene, CDR1 is SGHAT and CDR2 is FQNNGV. As DNA, the CDR3 is TGTGCCAGCAAGCAGCTTACCTCAGGAGTTACCGGGGAGCTGTTTTTT. The encoded protein is CASKQLTSGVTGELFF.

This rearrangement joins TRBV5-1 to TRBJ2-5, with D hard to call. Germline CDR1 reads SGHRS; CDR2 reads YFSETQ. V lost 10 bases, J lost 5 bases, and 9 bases lay in between. This CDR3 has 10 residues. CDR3 protein: CAPSEETQYF. DNA for the CDR3: TGCGCCCCCTCCGAGGAGACCCAGTACTTC.

The genes are TRBV5-4 and TRBJ2-1; TRBD2 agrees at 9 bases. Germline V lookup: CDR1 SGHNT, CDR2 YYREEE (reference sequence). V was pared by 1 base and J by 2 bases, with 7 bases of the junction left unmatched. The CDR3 has 17 residues. CDR3 in amino acids: CASSLLLASGAYNEQFF. The CDR3 DNA follows: TGTGCCAGCAGCTTGCTTTTGGCTAGCGGGGCCTACAATGAGCAGTTCTTC.

The chain has TRBV6-1 and TRBJ1-6; tentative D call: TRBD1 (6 bases). The CDR3 sequence is 13 residues long. The ends were cut back, 4 bases at V and 7 bases at J, with 8 bases in the middle. CDR1 MNHNS and CDR2 SASEGT come from the germline V gene. CDR3 bases: TGTGCCAGCAGTGTGGGACAAAATTCACCCCTCCACTTT. It encodes CASSVGQNSPLHF.

The rearrangement uses TRBV7-6 and TRBJ2-7, with D perhaps given as TRBD1 or TRBD2 (6 bases each). Germline V lookup: CDR1 SGHVS, CDR2 FNYEAQ. There are 15 residues in the CDR3. V was pared by 1 base and J by 5 bases, with 15 bases between. This chain's CDR3 is CASSLVNRDFDEQYF. The CDR3 DNA is TGTGCCAGCAGCTTAGTGAACAGGGACTTTGACGAGCAGTACTTC.

This chain uses TRBV27 with TRBJ1-2, with D perhaps matching TRBD1 (5 bases). The CDR3 runs to 15 residues. The germline CDR1 and CDR2 sequences are MNHEY and SMNVEV (reference sequence). V was shortened by 7 bases and J by 3 bases, with 18 bases between the two germline ends. The CDR3 DNA follows: TGTGCCAGCAACCAAAAGAGGGGCCGGGACTATGGCTACACCTTC. It yields the protein CASNQKRGRDYGYTF.

The chain has TRBV11-3 and TRBJ1-1, with D maybe TRBD1 (5 bases). The germline V and J ends were trimmed by 5 bases and 3 bases, with 7 bases remaining between them. The CDR3 has 12 amino acids. The germline gives CDR1 SGHNT, CDR2 YENEEA. The CDR3 sequence: CASSLGDTEAFF. DNA for the CDR3: TGTGCCAGCAGCCTGGGGGACACTGAAGCTTTCTTT.

The chain has TRBV18 and TRBJ2-3, with 14 bases aligning to TRBD2. The germline gives CDR1 KGHSH, CDR2 LQKENI. The V gene end was trimmed by 1 base and the J gene end by 4 bases; junction bases not matched to a gene: 10. The CDR3 runs to 19 residues. The CDR3 here is CASSPLPGLAGVVADTQYF. The CDR3 DNA reads TGTGCCAGCTCACCACTACCGGGACTAGCGGGAGTTGTCGCAGATACGCAGTATTTT. The complete variable domain, with remaining parts taken from reference TRBV18 and TRBJ2-3, reads NAGVMQNPRHLVRRRGQEARLRCSPMKGHSHVYWYRQLPEEGLKFMVYLQKENIIDESGMPKERFSAEFPKEGPSILRIQQVVRGDSAAYFCASSPLPGLAGVVADTQYFGPGTRLTVL.

As for this clone: The sample holds other DNA sequences that translate to the same CDR3. V and J are TRBV28 and TRBJ1-3; unclear D gene. Trimming left V 3 bases short and J 4 bases short, with 4 bases between. From germline, CDR1 is MDHEN and CDR2 SYDVKM. This CDR3 is 12 amino acids long. CDR3 residues: CASSLKGNTIYF. The CDR3 DNA follows: TGTGCCAGCAGTTTGAAAGGAAACACCATATATTTT.

Regarding this clone: The germline gene is not matched at one end of the junction; a read error may be the cause. The chain carries TRBV7-2 and TRBJ1-3, with 7 bases aligning to TRBD1. Germline V gives CDR1 SGHTA, CDR2 FQGNSA. The length of the CDR3 is 15 residues. The CDR3 protein is CASSLQGQAGNTIYF. The CDR3 DNA follows: TGTGCCAGCAGCTTACAAGGACAGGCTGGGAACACCATATATTTT.

The V gene is TRBV30, the J gene TRBJ1-4; a weak D match, TRBD1 (6 bases). The CDR3 covers 14 residues. The germline gives CDR1 GTSNPN, CDR2 SVGIG (reference sequence). V was pared by 2 bases and J by 4 bases, with 11 bases between. The CDR3 region has the DNA TGTGCCTGGAGTCGGGGAGGGGGTAATGAAAAACTGTTTTTT. Translated: CAWSRGGGNEKLFF.